Below are 25 T cell receptor beta chains sequenced from a single sample in a study of CD8 T cells in Susac syndrome. An amount of RNA that ranged from 0.5 to 1 ug was reverse transcribed with random hexamers. TCRdb re-analysed the immunoSEQ multiplex PCR reads in MiXCR, keeping a single row per CDR3 protein. This sample yields about 160,000 distinct CDR3 sequences, of which 95% to 97% are seen a single time; around 0.13% belongs to the top ten. Sequencing was performed on CD4+ T cells from PBMCs. The origin of the receptors is a human donor with Susac syndrome.

V and J are TRBV5-6 and TRBJ1-2; TRBD1 agrees at 8 bases. V shed 5 bases and J 4 bases; nucleotides not matched to a gene: 10. The CDR3 runs to 15 residues. Germline assignment: CDR1 SGHDT and CDR2 YYEEEE. Here the CDR3 DNA reads TGTGCCAGCAGGCGCTGGACAGGGACGGGCTATGGCTACACCTTC. Translation: CASRRWTGTGYGYTF.

The V and J genes are TRBV5-6 and TRBJ2-7; perhaps TRBD1 as D (6 bases). CDR1 and CDR2 (germline): SGHDT, YYEEEE. This CDR3 comprises 15 residues. Trimming cost V 1 base and J 3 bases, with 14 bases left between them. The CDR3 reads CASSLQGKGLYEQYF. CDR3 nucleotide sequence: TGTGCCAGCAGCTTGCAGGGGAAGGGGCTCTACGAGCAGTACTTC.

The chain couples TRBV29-1 to TRBJ1-2; D gene ambiguous. Deletions cut 6 bases from V and 5 bases from J, with 13 bases between. Germline V gene sequence: CDR1 SQVTM, CDR2 ANQGSEA. The CDR3 has 12 amino acids. The CDR3 is CSVAASKYGYTF. The CDR3 DNA reads TGCAGCGTGGCGGCCAGCAAGTATGGCTACACCTTC.

V and J are TRBV7-6 and TRBJ1-1, with D possibly being TRBD1 (5 bases). The germline V gene encodes CDR1 SGHVS and CDR2 FNYEAQ. The CDR3 loop spans 15 amino acids. Trimming pared 2 bases from V and 2 bases from J, leaving 12 bases between. The CDR3 nucleotides read TGTGCCAGCAGCTTATTGACGACAGAAAACACTGAAGCTTTCTTT. This translates into CASSLLTTENTEAFF.

This rearrangement joins TRBV5-1 to TRBJ2-1; the D gene is possibly TRBD2 (6 bases). With 0 bases removed from V and 3 bases from J, the gap between germline ends came to 10 bases. Germline CDR1 is SGHRS and CDR2 is YFSETQ. The CDR3 length is 15 residues. CDR3 region: CASSLDSGVYNEQFF. The CDR3 DNA reads TGCGCCAGCAGCTTGGATAGCGGCGTCTACAATGAGCAGTTCTTC.

J is TRBJ1-6 and V is TRBV7-2; the D is unclear. The CDR3 spans 12 residues. Trimming pared 5 bases from V and 5 bases from J, leaving 4 bases between. Germline V gene sequence: CDR1 SGHTA, CDR2 FQGNSA. The DNA of the CDR3 is TGTGCCAGCAGCCACAATAATTCACCCCTCCACTTT. It specifies CASSHNNSPLHF.

The chain couples TRBV10-2 to TRBJ1-5; 7 nucleotides align to TRBD1. Trimming removed 8 bases from V and 1 base from J; junction bases left unmatched: 5. The CDR3 contains 14 residues. Germline lookup yields CDR1 WSHSY and CDR2 SAAADI. Here the CDR3 DNA reads TGCGCCAGCGCCCGACAGGGAAGCAATCAGCCCCAGCATTTT. It yields the protein CASARQGSNQPQHF.

This chain uses TRBV7-9 with TRBJ2-2; the D is unclear. CDR3 length: 14 residues. The V end lost 1 base, the J end lost 4 bases, and 7 bases lay between the germline ends. Germline V gene sequence: CDR1 SEHNR, CDR2 FQNEAQ (reference sequence). CDR3 loop: CASSLELITGELFF. CDR3 bases: TGTGCCAGCAGCTTAGAGTTGATCACCGGGGAGCTGTTTTTT.

V is TRBV5-1 and J is TRBJ2-5; 11 bases match TRBD2. V was pared by 4 bases and J by 5 bases, with 4 bases of the junction left unmatched. CDR1 is SGHRS, CDR2 YFSETQ, per germline. The CDR3 has 14 amino acids. The DNA for the CDR3 is TGCGCCAGCAGCGTAGCTAGCGGGAGGGAGACCCAGTACTTC. This translates into CASSVASGRETQYF.

The chain combines TRBV6-2 or TRBV6-3 with TRBJ1-5; D is unclear. The germline V and J ends were trimmed by 2 bases and 4 bases, with 3 bases remaining between them. The CDR3 contains 12 residues. The germline gives CDR1 MNHEY, CDR2 SVGEGT. CDR3: CASSYNNQPQHF. The CDR3 DNA reads TGTGCCAGCAGTTACAATAATCAGCCCCAGCATTTT.

The sample holds one count of this clonotype. The rearrangement uses TRBV30 and TRBJ2-5; 16 positions match TRBD2. Trimming cost V 2 bases and J 12 bases; bases outside gene matches: 6. This CDR3 is built from 14 residues. Germline V gene sequence: CDR1 GTSNPN, CDR2 SVGIG (reference sequence). CDR3: CAWSSGTSGRAKYF. CDR3 nucleotides: TGTGCCTGGAGTAGCGGGACTAGCGGGAGGGCAAAGTACTTC.

V is TRBV28 and J is TRBJ2-5; tentatively, D is TRBD1 (5 bases). Germline CDR1 and CDR2: MDHEN and SYDVKM. This CDR3 has 16 amino acids. With 4 bases removed from V and 1 base from J, the gap between germline ends came to 16 bases. The CDR3 loop reads CASSSPRAGIQETQYF. CDR3 bases: TGTGCCAGCAGTTCACCCAGAGCAGGGATCCAAGAGACCCAGTACTTC.

The chain links TRBV6-2 or TRBV6-3 to TRBJ2-7; TRBD1 matches 9 bases. The V gene's germline CDR1 is MNHEY and CDR2 SVGEGT. The V and J ends lost 5 bases and 3 bases, in that order; junction bases with no gene match: 8. This CDR3 contains 15 residues. The CDR3 region is CASSPYGTGFYEQYV. Written as DNA, the CDR3 is TGTGCCAGCAGTCCATACGGGACAGGGTTCTACGAGCAGTACGTC.

This chain uses TRBV12-3 or TRBV12-4 with TRBJ2-1, with D perhaps matching TRBD2 (6 bases). The CDR3 has 14 amino acids. Trimming shortened V by 5 bases and J by 0 bases, and 8 bases separated the two germline ends. CDR3 sequence reads: CASSRSGSYNEQFF. Written as DNA, the CDR3 is TGTGCCAGCAGTCGTAGCGGCTCCTACAATGAGCAGTTCTTC.

The V call is TRBV20-1, the J call TRBJ1-1; perhaps TRBD1 as D (5 bases). Trimming pared 0 bases from V and 11 bases from J, leaving 16 bases between. The CDR3 is 13 amino acids. Germline CDR1 reads DFQATT; CDR2 reads SNEGSKA (reference sequence). For the CDR3, the DNA is TGCAGTGCTAGAGATCCAACGGGACTTGATGCTTTCTTT. This encodes CSARDPTGLDAFF.

This clonotype was counted once. This chain links TRBV29-1 with TRBJ1-1, with D possibly being TRBD1 (6 bases). This CDR3 has 13 amino acids. Trimming took 6 bases from V and 0 from J, leaving 11 bases between them. Germline V CDR1 and CDR2: SQVTM, ANQGSEA. The DNA for the CDR3 is TGCAGCGTCCAACCAGGGGTGAACACTGAAGCTTTCTTT. Its translation: CSVQPGVNTEAFF.

The gene calls are TRBV29-1 and TRBJ2-7, with D possibly matching TRBD2 (6 bases). Trimming took off 5 bases at V and 6 bases at J, with 23 bases between the two ends. The CDR3 has 15 amino acids. Germline-derived CDR1 and CDR2 are SQVTM and ANQGSEA. The CDR3 loop is CSVLASDGGVAEQYF. CDR3 DNA: TGCAGCGTTCTTGCCTCTGACGGGGGAGTAGCCGAGCAGTACTTC.

The chain uses TRBV6-2 or TRBV6-3 and TRBJ2-7; D not resolved. Trimming took off 0 bases at V and 4 bases at J, with 13 bases between the two ends. CDR1 and CDR2 (germline): MNHEY, SVGEGT. The CDR3 consists of 15 residues. CDR3 loop: CASSYSEARIYEQYV. The CDR3 bases are TGTGCCAGCAGTTACTCGGAAGCTAGGATATACGAGCAGTACGTC.

The J gene is TRBJ2-3, the V gene TRBV29-1; TRBD1 agrees at 7 bases. The CDR3 spans 13 residues. Unmatched junction bases numbered 5, after V lost 6 bases and J lost 2 bases. CDR1 is SQVTM, CDR2 ANQGSEA, per germline. This CDR3 reads CSVTGTVTDTQYF. In DNA, the CDR3 is TGCAGCGTCACCGGGACAGTCACAGATACGCAGTATTTT.

This chain uses TRBV28 with TRBJ1-1; the D gene is possibly TRBD1 (5 bases). With 2 bases removed from V and 6 bases from J, the gap between germline ends came to 19 bases. The CDR3 length is 16 residues. The germline CDR1 and CDR2 sequences are MDHEN and SYDVKM. This chain's CDR3 is CASSLRYHSVRAEAFF. The CDR3 nucleotides are TGTGCCAGCAGTTTAAGGTACCATTCTGTCAGGGCTGAAGCTTTCTTT.

This chain uses TRBV4-3 with TRBJ2-1; 7 nucleotides line up with TRBD2. Germline CDR1 and CDR2: LGHNA and YSLEER. V lost 0 bases, J lost 7 bases, and 6 bases stayed unmatched. The CDR3 covers 15 residues. Here the CDR3 reads CASSQDILAANEQFF. The CDR3 bases are TGCGCCAGCAGCCAAGATATCCTAGCGGCGAATGAGCAGTTCTTC.

This chain links TRBV4-2 with TRBJ2-1, with a weak D call TRBD2 (7 bases). The V end was cut by 3 bases, the J end by 0 bases, with 9 bases between. Germline V gives CDR1 LGHNA, CDR2 YNFKEQ. CDR3 length: 15 amino acids. CDR3 in amino acids: CASSQRGPSYNEQFF. CDR3 nucleotide sequence: TGTGCCAGCAGCCAGCGGGGGCCCTCCTACAATGAGCAGTTCTTC.

V gene TRBV9 combines with J gene TRBJ1-2; TRBD1 matches at 10 bases. Germline V CDR1 and CDR2: SGDLS, YYNGEE. This CDR3 spans 14 amino acids. The ends lost 3 bases at V and 7 bases at J; junction bases unmatched: 6. CDR3 sequence (DNA): TGTGCCAGCAGCGCCTCGACAGGGGGCTCTGGCTACACCTTC. It specifies CASSASTGGSGYTF.

This clonotype has just one count. The rearrangement uses TRBV30 and TRBJ2-7, with D possibly being TRBD2 (9 bases). The CDR3 totals 15 residues. V gave up 0 bases and J gave up 5 bases, with 17 bases separating them. Germline V lookup: CDR1 GTSNPN, CDR2 SVGIG (reference sequence). CDR3 DNA sequence: TGTGCCTGGAGTGTGAGTCTAGCGGGACAGGACGAGCAGTACTTC. Translating gives CAWSVSLAGQDEQYF.

The chain combines TRBV29-1 with TRBJ2-5; D not resolved. The CDR3 runs 14 residues. Deletions cut 8 bases from V and 3 bases from J, with 19 bases between. Germline V gene sequence: CDR1 SQVTM, CDR2 ANQGSEA. The CDR3 here is CSSHRWDPKETQYF. The DNA of the CDR3 is TGCAGCTCACACCGGTGGGATCCTAAAGAGACCCAGTACTTC.